Listed below are T cell receptor beta chains from one sample, sequenced in a study of T cells after posttransplantation cyclophosphamide. Data came from immunoSEQ multiplex PCR; TCRdb stores just in-frame clones and leaves some out. The data hold about 22,000 clones, with approximately 73% observed a single time. Sequencing was done on a sample of memory CD4+ T cells sorted from PBMCs. These receptors all stem from a woman in her sixties in good health, CMV-negative, and a related stem cell transplant donor. Both conserved end residues are part of each CDR3. The order of the fields is D gene, V gene, CDR3 protein. The D gene is left open where the match is weak.

>.|TRBV28
CASFSDSWGSGANVLTF
>TRBD1|TRBV5-6
CASSLTGGETQYF
>TRBD1|TRBV4-3
CASSLGGTGYNEQFF
>.|TRBV27
CASSLRVSGELFF
>.|TRBV7-6
CASSIQGASGYTF
>.|TRBV6-5
CASSYNRNYEQYF
>.|TRBV28
CASSLLADTQYF
>.|TRBV9
CASSAGLVAGHYNEQFF
>.|TRBV19
CASSINTNTEAFF
>.|TRBV4-1
CASSLTQGLGLEQYF
>TRBD1|TRBV6-5
CASTHRGGYTF
>.|TRBV7-2
CASSLRAGLGTEAFF
>.|TRBV7-2
CASSLEEGSYNEQFF
>.|TRBV29-1
CSVTGPTYEQYF
>TRBD2|TRBV7-3
CASSSRGTSGTFYNEQFF
>.|TRBV19
CASSEGLRTNEKLFF
>TRBD1|TRBV10-3
CAISTGTGHNQPQHF
>TRBD2|TRBV18
CASSASGGIHEQYF
>.|TRBV5-1
CASSPDTAEKLFF
>.|TRBV29-1
CSVDSGYNYGYTF
>TRBD1|TRBV5-6
CASSSRDRGTDTQYF
>TRBD2|TRBV11-2
CASSLRRGGDTDTQYF
>TRBD1|TRBV27
CASSRQGANSAYEQYF
>.|TRBV19
CASSIVPGSSQEQYF
>.|TRBV28
CASSTPLPRQGNSPLHF
>TRBD1|TRBV9
CASSATGGGNQPQHF
>TRBD1|TRBV19
CASSTTGGWNTEAFF
>.|TRBV19
CASSIQGNTEAFF
>.|TRBV19
CASGLGGFYEQYF
>TRBD2|TRBV30
CAWGRAGAGTDTQYF
>TRBD2|TRBV6-1
CASSARGTRVADTQYF
>TRBD1|TRBV6-5
CASSYSGTGAQPQHF
>.|TRBV4-1
CASSSGVTQYF
>TRBD1|TRBV29-1
CSVRGTDSNQPQHF
>.|TRBV7-2
CASSLSGSGNTIYF
>TRBD1|TRBV11-2
CASSLEGGTGHEQYF
>.|TRBV2
CASSDVGAAYNSPLHF
>.|TRBV7-2
CASSSVSNQPQHF
>TRBD2|TRBV18
CASSPGGSHTDTQYF
>TRBD1|TRBV6-5
CASSSYRGTSPQHF
>TRBD2|TRBV4-2
CASSQRPDGGSYEQYF
>TRBD2|TRBV11-3
CASSLGVLAGETQYF
>TRBD1|TRBV14
CASSPLQGDRVYEQYF
>.|TRBV19
CATREGGLYEQYF
>TRBD1|TRBV6-1
CASSGDRAGTQYF
>.|TRBV21-1
CATEDCPNEKLFF
>TRBD2|TRBV10-3
CAISDFIRTSGSYNEQFF
>.|TRBV7-2
CASSLAVLEGYTF
>TRBD2|TRBV5-6
CASSPGLAGGRTGELFF
>.|TRBV4-2
CASSQDRGYEQYF
>.|TRBV9
CASSVTETNTGELFF
>TRBD2|TRBV4-1
CASSQLAGGQPDTQYF
>TRBD2|TRBV7-2
CASSLRTSGVPYEQYF
>.|TRBV21-1
CASSKGIAGGRNEQFF
>TRBD2|TRBV27
CASSLPGLAANTGELFF
>TRBD1|TRBV2
CASSEGRGRADTQYF
>.|TRBV21-1
CATLSGAGRGETQYF
>TRBD2|TRBV5-1
CASSSQLAGTYNEQFF
>.|TRBV5-4
CASSLQGSNEKLFF
>TRBD2|TRBV4-1
CASSPGLAGYSAKNIQYF